The T cell receptor beta chain under discussion was sequenced for a study of prognosis after radiotherapy for stage I lung cancer. Study-level background: Adenocarcinoma occurred in twelve patients and squamous cell carcinoma in more than 5.

Two-round multiplex PCR amplified TCR beta CDR3 from genomic DNA. The authors ran first-round PCR with primers specific to each TRBV and TRBJ gene. TCRdb itself ran the multiplex PCR reads through MiXCR, one entry per CDR3 protein. The sample shows roughly 24,000 distinct CDR3 sequences, about 41% of them seen only once. The CDR3 runs to 15 residues. Trimming left V 5 bases short and J 4 bases short, with 17 bases between. Among the patients, all were node-negative on CT and PET/CT, and none had received prior chemotherapy or radiotherapy or had other malignancies. A note on this clonotype: Possible read error: a much larger clone is one base away.

This clonotype was sampled from a donor over 45 with non-small cell lung cancer. The specimen comprised PBMCs, sampled before or after stereotactic body radiation therapy (not recorded which). The chain recombines TRBV12-3 or TRBV12-4 with TRBJ1-1; perhaps TRBD1 as D (6 bases). The CDR3 nucleotides read TGTGCCAGCAGTCGGCCGGGACATGGGGGCACTGAAGCTTTCTTT. The encoded protein is CASSRPGHGGTEAFF.